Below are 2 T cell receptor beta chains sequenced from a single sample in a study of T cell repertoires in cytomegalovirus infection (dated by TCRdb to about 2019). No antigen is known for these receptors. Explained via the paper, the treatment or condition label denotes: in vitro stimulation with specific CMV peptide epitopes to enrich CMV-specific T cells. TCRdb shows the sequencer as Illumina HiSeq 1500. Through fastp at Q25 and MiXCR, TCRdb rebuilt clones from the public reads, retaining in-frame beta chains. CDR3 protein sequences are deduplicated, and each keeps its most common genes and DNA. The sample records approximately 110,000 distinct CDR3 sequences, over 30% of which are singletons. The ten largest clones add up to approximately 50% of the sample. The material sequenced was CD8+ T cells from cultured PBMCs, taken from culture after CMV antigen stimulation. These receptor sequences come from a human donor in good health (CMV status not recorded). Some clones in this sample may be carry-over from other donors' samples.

For the CDR3, the DNA is TGTGCCAGCAGCTTAGACCCTGCGCCCGATACGCAGTATTTT. The encoded protein is CASSLDPAPDTQYF. V and J are TRBV11-1 and TRBJ2-3, with D hard to call. CDR1 and CDR2 (germline): SGHAT, FQDESV (reference sequence). V shed 1 base and J shed 6 bases, with 11 bases lying between them. CDR3 length: 14 residues. Together with reference TRBV11-1 and TRBJ2-3, the CDR3 gives the full variable domain: EAEVAQSPRYKITEKSQAVAFWCDPISGHATLYWYRQILGQGPELLVQFQDESVVDDSQLPKDRFSAERLKGVDSTLKIQPAELGDSAMYLCASSLDPAPDTQYFGPGTRLTVL.

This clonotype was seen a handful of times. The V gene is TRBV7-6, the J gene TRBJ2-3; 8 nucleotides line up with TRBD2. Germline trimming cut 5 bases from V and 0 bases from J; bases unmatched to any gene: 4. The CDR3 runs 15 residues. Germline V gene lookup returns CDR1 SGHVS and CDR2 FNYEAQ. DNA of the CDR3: TGTGCCAGCAGCCCTAGCGGGTATAGCACAGATACGCAGTATTTT. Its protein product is CASSPSGYSTDTQYF.